This T cell receptor (beta chain) stems from a study of T cells in localized non-small cell lung cancer. Regarding the study as a whole: Because sequencing included only one region (of the tumor), heterogeneity remains possible. Peak T cell clonality was found in uninvolved adjacent lung, exceeding tumor.

V lost 1 base and J lost 7; bases outside the gene matches: 5. The germline gives CDR1 MGHRA, CDR2 YSYEKL. The CDR3 length is 15 residues. Assay: immunoSEQ multiplex PCR; the TCRdb copy retains only in-frame clones and omits some. The repertoire holds about 40,000 clones, with 75% to 90% as singletons. Concerning this clone: Its antigen is not known.

Specimen: peripheral blood, collected before any cancer treatment. The receptor comes from a man aged 40-75 years with stage I lung adenocarcinoma. The V call is TRBV4-1, the J call TRBJ1-2; 11 bases fit TRBD1. The CDR3 bases are TGCGCCAGCAGCCAAGTTGGACAGGGGGCTTCTGGCTACACCTTC. Translating gives CASSQVGQGASGYTF.